This record concerns one T cell receptor beta chain sequence. The CDR3 consists of 14 residues. Trimming left V 5 bases short and J 3 bases short, with 13 bases between. In germline, CDR1 is SGHTA, CDR2 FQGNSA. Researchers tagged individual cDNA molecules with unique molecular identifiers. TCRdb fed the 5' RACE reads into MiXCR, producing one record per CDR3 protein. Found here are 40,000 to 45,000 distinct CDR3 sequences, approximately 12% of them singletons; the top ten hold more than 15%. This sample is part of a study of early T cells in non-severe SARS-CoV-2 infection. Study-wide background: Bulk RNA isolated from unsorted whole blood underwent sequencing; chains were not paired.

Sequencing was carried out using whole blood. The chain combines TRBV7-2 with TRBJ2-5; D uncertain. The source is an adult who was a healthcare worker with PCR-confirmed SARS-CoV-2 infection or an uninfected control (not recorded which). The CDR3 DNA reads as TGTGCCAGCAGCCTAGGGCAGGTTGAAGAGACCCAGTACTTC. Amino acid sequence: CASSLGQVEETQYF.